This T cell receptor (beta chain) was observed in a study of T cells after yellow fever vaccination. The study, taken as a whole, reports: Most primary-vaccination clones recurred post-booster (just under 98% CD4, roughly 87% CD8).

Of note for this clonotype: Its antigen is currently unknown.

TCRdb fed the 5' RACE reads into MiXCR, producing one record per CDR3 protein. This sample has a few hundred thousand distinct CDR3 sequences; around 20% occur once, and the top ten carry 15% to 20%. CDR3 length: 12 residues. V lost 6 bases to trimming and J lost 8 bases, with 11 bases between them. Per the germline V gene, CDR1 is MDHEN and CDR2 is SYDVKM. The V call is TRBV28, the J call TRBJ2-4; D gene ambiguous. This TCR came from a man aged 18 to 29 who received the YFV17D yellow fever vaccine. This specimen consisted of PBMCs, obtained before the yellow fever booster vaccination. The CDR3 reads CASSPTWDIQYF. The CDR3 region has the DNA TGTGCCAGCAGCCCTACATGGGACATTCAGTACTTC. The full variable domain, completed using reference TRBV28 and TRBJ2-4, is DVKVTQSSRYLVKRTGEKVFLECVQDMDHENMFWYRQDPGLGLRLIYFSYDVKMKEKGDIPEGYSVSREKKERFSLILESASTNQTSMYLCASSPTWDIQYFGAGTRLSVL.